This T cell receptor (beta chain) emerged from a study of early T cells in non-severe SARS-CoV-2 infection (dated by TCRdb to about 2021). Some background on the complete study: Because TCR sequencing relied on bulk RNA taken from unsorted whole blood, pairing of alpha and beta chains was not possible. Points the paper makes about the study in general: VDJdb matching was skewed toward anti-spike CD8 responses and likely underestimated virus-specific expansions by missing private and CD4 specificities.

The sample holds many counts of this clonotype. Its target antigen remains unknown. Base quality data are lacking; no much larger clone is found one base away. Receptor libraries were prepared by 5' RACE. TCRdb shows the sequencer as NextSeq 500. Unique molecular identifiers were attached to individual cDNA molecules in the TCR library protocol so that sequencing error and PCR bias could be corrected. Both TCR alpha and beta chains were sequenced, and tight co-correlation was observed between alpha and beta sequence abundances in each sample. Per the authors' processing: Decombinator V4 was used to perform V gene, J gene and CDR3 annotation of TCR sequences. Expanded TCRs were defined as changing significantly between any two time points under a Poisson model with p below 0.0001. TCR abundances were normalised to the total number of TCRs sequenced in each sample and reported as counts per million. MAIT TCRs were defined by TRAV1-2 paired with TRAJ12, TRAJ20 or TRAJ33, and iNKT TCRs by TRAV10 paired with TRAJ18. VDJdb, accessed on 1 November 2021, was searched for TCRs annotated for CMV, EBV and SARS-CoV-2, and TCRs annotated for more than one antigen were excluded. TCRdb reran the public reads through fastp at Q25 and MiXCR, keeping productive beta chains. Each CDR3 protein appears once, grouped with its most common genes and DNA. TCRdb's processing, not the authors' own work, is the source of the V and J calls. The table for this sample lists about 83,000 distinct CDR3 sequences; roughly 12% of them were counted only once. Approximately 7% of the sample belongs to the ten largest clones.

CDR1 and CDR2, looked up from the germline V gene, are SGDLS and YYNGEE. From the cysteine through the phenylalanine, the CDR3 covers 14 amino acids. The sequence is cut down to CDR3 DNA, 42 bases in frame from base 1. Relative to germline, V is 5 bases shorter and J is 4 bases shorter, with 15 bases between their ends. The study was a case-control design nested within a healthcare worker cohort in London, UK, with weekly nasopharyngeal swab PCR tests and blood sampling. Healthcare workers were enrolled in the week of the UK lockdown, from 23 to 31 March 2020, and were followed every week for up to roughly 16 weeks.

The receptor comes from an adult who was a healthcare worker with PCR-confirmed SARS-CoV-2 infection or an uninfected control (not recorded which). The chain is encoded by TRBV9 joined to TRBJ1-2; the best D guess is TRBD1, with 5 bases matching. The sequenced sample consisted of whole blood. DNA sequence: TGTGCCAGCAGTGGAAAAGGGGACCCCTATGGCTACACCTTC. It specifies CASSGKGDPYGYTF.